A selection of T cell receptor beta chains follows, all from one sample in a study of OX40 agonist ivuxolimab in advanced cancers. This table comes from immunoSEQ multiplex PCR, and its TCRdb copy is limited to in-frame clones, with some not included. The sample includes around 63,000 clones, about nine tenths of them seen just once. The input for sequencing was CD4+ or CD8+ T cells sorted from blood, taken in a trial of the OX40 agonist ivuxolimab. These TCRs come from an adult with an advanced solid tumor such as melanoma, head and neck, liver or kidney cancer. The CDR3 runs from the conserved cysteine through the conserved F or W. The order of the fields is CDR3 DNA, CDR3 protein, D gene, V gene, clone size, J gene. The D gene is left open where the match is weak. Not all rows give a size; the values are once, few, many and, for expanded clones, a class.

CDR3nt: TGTGCCAGCAGCTTACGAGGGGCAAGCTATGGCTACACCTTC
CDR3aa: CASSLRGASYGYTF
d_gene: -
v_gene: TRBV11-3
abundance: -
j_gene: TRBJ1-2

CDR3nt: TGCGCCAGCAGCGAACGAGAGTTTAGCAATCAGCCCCAGCATTTT
CDR3aa: CASSEREFSNQPQHF
d_gene: -
v_gene: TRBV4-1
abundance: -
j_gene: TRBJ1-5

CDR3nt: TGTGCCAGCAGTTTCGCAGGGAGCCACGAGCAGTACTTC
CDR3aa: CASSFAGSHEQYF
d_gene: -
v_gene: TRBV28
abundance: -
j_gene: TRBJ2-7

CDR3nt: TGTGCCAGCAGTTCCAGACAGAGTTTCAATGAGCAGTTCTTC
CDR3aa: CASSSRQSFNEQFF
d_gene: -
v_gene: TRBV28
abundance: -
j_gene: TRBJ2-1

CDR3nt: TGTGCCAGCAGCTCCTTCGACAGCCTCTATGGCTACACCTTC
CDR3aa: CASSSFDSLYGYTF
d_gene: -
v_gene: TRBV13
abundance: -
j_gene: TRBJ1-2

CDR3nt: TGTGCCAGCAGCCCAGCTGGGACAGCAGCCTACGAGCAGTACTTC
CDR3aa: CASSPAGTAAYEQYF
d_gene: TRBD1
v_gene: TRBV7-2
abundance: -
j_gene: TRBJ2-7

CDR3nt: TGTGCCATCAGTGAGTCGGCCAGGGTGGGCGTTGGGACCGGGGAGCTGTTTTTT
CDR3aa: CAISESARVGVGTGELFF
d_gene: -
v_gene: TRBV10-3
abundance: -
j_gene: TRBJ2-2

CDR3nt: TGTGCCAGCAGTCCACCCGCAACGGTCGAGCAGTACTTC
CDR3aa: CASSPPATVEQYF
d_gene: -
v_gene: TRBV28
abundance: -
j_gene: TRBJ2-7

CDR3nt: TGTGCCAGTAGTTACGCCACCAGGGACGAGCAGTTCTTC
CDR3aa: CASSYATRDEQFF
d_gene: -
v_gene: TRBV19
abundance: -
j_gene: TRBJ2-1

CDR3nt: TGTGCCAGCAACTCCCGGGGGCACCGGGAGCTGTTTTTT
CDR3aa: CASNSRGHRELFF
d_gene: -
v_gene: TRBV13
abundance: -
j_gene: TRBJ2-2

CDR3nt: TGTGCCAGCTCACCAGAAGCAGATGAAGCTTTCTTT
CDR3aa: CASSPEADEAFF
d_gene: -
v_gene: TRBV18
abundance: -
j_gene: TRBJ1-1

CDR3nt: TGTGCCAGCAGTTATTGGACGGTCGATCAGCCCCAGCATTTT
CDR3aa: CASSYWTVDQPQHF
d_gene: -
v_gene: TRBV6-5
abundance: -
j_gene: TRBJ1-5

CDR3nt: TGTGCCAGCAGCATTGGACAGGGGATTGCGGACATTCAGTACTTC
CDR3aa: CASSIGQGIADIQYF
d_gene: TRBD1
v_gene: TRBV7-2
abundance: -
j_gene: TRBJ2-4

CDR3nt: TGTGCCAGCAGCTATGGACTAGGATCTTACAATGAGCAGTTCTTC
CDR3aa: CASSYGLGSYNEQFF
d_gene: TRBD2
v_gene: TRBV11-3
abundance: once
j_gene: TRBJ2-1

CDR3nt: TGTGCCAGCAACAAACCGGGACTAGCGGGTTACGAGCAGTACTTC
CDR3aa: CASNKPGLAGYEQYF
d_gene: TRBD2
v_gene: TRBV2
abundance: -
j_gene: TRBJ2-7

CDR3nt: TGTGCCTGGAGTGTAGAGGTTGGACTGTACTTC
CDR3aa: CAWSVEVGLYF
d_gene: -
v_gene: TRBV30
abundance: -
j_gene: TRBJ2-7

CDR3nt: TGCGCCAGCAGCTTGGATCCTACCTTGGGGTACAATGAGCAGTTCTTC
CDR3aa: CASSLDPTLGYNEQFF
d_gene: -
v_gene: TRBV5-1
abundance: -
j_gene: TRBJ2-1

CDR3nt: TGTGCCAGCAGCTTACTTTTAGGCGAGCAGTACTTC
CDR3aa: CASSLLLGEQYF
d_gene: -
v_gene: TRBV13
abundance: few
j_gene: TRBJ2-7

CDR3nt: TGCAGCGTTTACAAGCGGGGAAGGGAAGATACGCAGTATTTT
CDR3aa: CSVYKRGREDTQYF
d_gene: TRBD2
v_gene: TRBV29-1
abundance: -
j_gene: TRBJ2-3

CDR3nt: TGTGCCAGCAGCGGGACTAGCGGATACGAGCAGTACTTC
CDR3aa: CASSGTSGYEQYF
d_gene: TRBD2
v_gene: TRBV6-6
abundance: once
j_gene: TRBJ2-7

CDR3nt: TGTGCCAGCAGTGAGCTTAGCTGGACCTACAATGAGCAGTTCTTC
CDR3aa: CASSELSWTYNEQFF
d_gene: -
v_gene: TRBV11-2
abundance: -
j_gene: TRBJ2-1

CDR3nt: TGTGCCAGCAGTCCCCCCCTAGCGGGAGGATTCGAGCAGTACTTC
CDR3aa: CASSPPLAGGFEQYF
d_gene: TRBD2
v_gene: TRBV28
abundance: -
j_gene: TRBJ2-7

CDR3nt: TGTGCCAGCAGCGTAGATATGGGATACCAGCCCCAGCATTTT
CDR3aa: CASSVDMGYQPQHF
d_gene: -
v_gene: TRBV9
abundance: -
j_gene: TRBJ1-5

CDR3nt: TGTGCCAGCGGGTCGGTAGCGGGAGGACAGACCCAGTACTTC
CDR3aa: CASGSVAGGQTQYF
d_gene: TRBD2
v_gene: TRBV6-1
abundance: -
j_gene: TRBJ2-5

CDR3nt: TGTGCCAGTAGTATGGGAGGGGGTGTTGAGCAGTTCTTC
CDR3aa: CASSMGGGVEQFF
d_gene: -
v_gene: TRBV19
abundance: -
j_gene: TRBJ2-1

CDR3nt: TGTGCCAGCAGTTTATTCAGGGGTGGCACAGATACGCAGTATTTT
CDR3aa: CASSLFRGGTDTQYF
d_gene: -
v_gene: TRBV28
abundance: -
j_gene: TRBJ2-3

CDR3nt: TGTGCCATCAGCCCTGGGGGGACGCCGGGCCCAGAGACCCAGTACTTC
CDR3aa: CAISPGGTPGPETQYF
d_gene: -
v_gene: TRBV10-3
abundance: -
j_gene: TRBJ2-5

CDR3nt: TGTGCCTGGACTAAAGGACAGCCGAATCAGCCCCAGCATTTT
CDR3aa: CAWTKGQPNQPQHF
d_gene: -
v_gene: TRBV30
abundance: -
j_gene: TRBJ1-5

CDR3nt: TGTGCCACCTCCCAAACAGGGAACAATGAGCAGTTCTTC
CDR3aa: CATSQTGNNEQFF
d_gene: -
v_gene: TRBV27
abundance: -
j_gene: TRBJ2-1

CDR3nt: TGTGCCAGCAGTTTAGGGACAGGGCTCGTCCAGCCCCAGCATTTT
CDR3aa: CASSLGTGLVQPQHF
d_gene: TRBD1
v_gene: TRBV28
abundance: -
j_gene: TRBJ1-5

CDR3nt: TGTGCCAGCAGCCAAGACAATCAGCCCCAGCATTTT
CDR3aa: CASSQDNQPQHF
d_gene: -
v_gene: TRBV5-8
abundance: -
j_gene: TRBJ1-5

CDR3nt: TGTGCCAGCAGTTCGACAGGGGGTCGCATTGAGCAGTTCTTC
CDR3aa: CASSSTGGRIEQFF
d_gene: TRBD1
v_gene: TRBV28
abundance: once
j_gene: TRBJ2-1

CDR3nt: TGTGCCAGCAGCTTATCTAGCGGGAGTGTCTACGAGCAGTACTTC
CDR3aa: CASSLSSGSVYEQYF
d_gene: TRBD2
v_gene: TRBV7-8
abundance: once
j_gene: TRBJ2-7

CDR3nt: TGTGCCAGCAGCTTTCATCTCTCCTACAATGAGCAGTTCTTC
CDR3aa: CASSFHLSYNEQFF
d_gene: -
v_gene: TRBV5-4
abundance: -
j_gene: TRBJ2-1

CDR3nt: TGTGCCAGCAGTTACGACTGGGGAAATCTGAACACTGAAGCTTTCTTT
CDR3aa: CASSYDWGNLNTEAFF
d_gene: -
v_gene: TRBV6-5
abundance: -
j_gene: TRBJ1-1

CDR3nt: TGTGCCAACGATCCGCTACCCGAGACAGGGGTGAACACTGAAGCTTTCTTT
CDR3aa: CANDPLPETGVNTEAFF
d_gene: TRBD1
v_gene: TRBV7-2
abundance: -
j_gene: TRBJ1-1

CDR3nt: TGTGCCAGCAGCATTCGGGGGAGCTCCTACAATGAGCAGTTCTTC
CDR3aa: CASSIRGSSYNEQFF
d_gene: -
v_gene: TRBV5-5
abundance: -
j_gene: TRBJ2-1

CDR3nt: TGTGCCAGCAGCTTAGTTCAATACGAGCAGTACTTC
CDR3aa: CASSLVQYEQYF
d_gene: -
v_gene: TRBV7-2
abundance: -
j_gene: TRBJ2-7

CDR3nt: TGTGCCAGCAGTTTAACAGGGTTGGGCACTGAAGCTTTCTTT
CDR3aa: CASSLTGLGTEAFF
d_gene: -
v_gene: TRBV28
abundance: -
j_gene: TRBJ1-1

CDR3nt: TGCGCCAGCAGTGAGGGGAGCTACGAGCAGTACTTC
CDR3aa: CASSEGSYEQYF
d_gene: -
v_gene: TRBV10-1
abundance: -
j_gene: TRBJ2-7

CDR3nt: TGTGCCAGTAGTATAGTGACTAGCCACAATGAGCAGTTCTTC
CDR3aa: CASSIVTSHNEQFF
d_gene: TRBD2
v_gene: TRBV19
abundance: -
j_gene: TRBJ2-1

CDR3nt: TGTGCCAGCAGCTTAAACCAGGTCGGACTGTTTTTT
CDR3aa: CASSLNQVGLFF
d_gene: -
v_gene: TRBV7-9
abundance: -
j_gene: TRBJ1-4

CDR3nt: TGTGCCAGCAGCTTGGGAGGGAACTACGAGCAGTACTTC
CDR3aa: CASSLGGNYEQYF
d_gene: -
v_gene: TRBV5-4
abundance: once
j_gene: TRBJ2-7

CDR3nt: TGTGCCAGCAGTCCGTGGGACAGGGGAAAAGAGACCCAGTACTTC
CDR3aa: CASSPWDRGKETQYF
d_gene: TRBD1
v_gene: TRBV27
abundance: -
j_gene: TRBJ2-5

CDR3nt: TGTGCCAGTAGTAGCGGGAGGCCCCTAGATAGTGAGCAGTTCTTC
CDR3aa: CASSSGRPLDSEQFF
d_gene: TRBD2
v_gene: TRBV19
abundance: -
j_gene: TRBJ2-1

CDR3nt: TGTGCCAGCAGCTCGAACCTAGCCTACGAGCAGTACTTC
CDR3aa: CASSSNLAYEQYF
d_gene: -
v_gene: TRBV7-9
abundance: -
j_gene: TRBJ2-7

CDR3nt: TGTGCCAGCTCACCAGAACGGGGAGGGGTGGAAGCTGAAGCTTTCTTT
CDR3aa: CASSPERGGVEAEAFF
d_gene: -
v_gene: TRBV18
abundance: -
j_gene: TRBJ1-1

CDR3nt: TGTGCCAGCAGTTCTAGCGGAGATCCCCATGAGCAGTTCTTC
CDR3aa: CASSSSGDPHEQFF
d_gene: TRBD2
v_gene: TRBV28
abundance: -
j_gene: TRBJ2-1

CDR3nt: TGCAGCGGCCAACAGGGGGGAGGCTACACCTTC
CDR3aa: CSGQQGGGYTF
d_gene: TRBD1
v_gene: TRBV29-1
abundance: -
j_gene: TRBJ1-2

CDR3nt: TGTGCCATCGGCGGGGCGGGGGCTGGAAACACCATATATTTT
CDR3aa: CAIGGAGAGNTIYF
d_gene: -
v_gene: TRBV10-3
abundance: -
j_gene: TRBJ1-3